Detailed here is one TCR beta chain. Its specific antigen is unknown. The source of the sample is a study of monozygotic twins with inflammatory bowel disease (dated by TCRdb to between 2019 and 2020). The study in broad terms: The complete study included approximately 28 monozygotic twin pairs: 19 IBD-discordant Danish pairs and nine German pairs, of which four were IBD-concordant and five were IBD-discordant. Each individual had, on average, about 151 000 unique TCRalpha sequences and 181 000 unique TCRbeta sequences available for analysis. The search for disease-associated traits relied mainly on comparing, within discordant pairs, IBD patients with their genetically identical healthy co-twins.

From each donor, an approximately 2.3 ml peripheral blood sample was collected into PAXgene tubes and kept at -80 degrees C. Without T cell sorting, total RNA was isolated from whole blood using the PAXgene blood miRNA kit on an automated QIAcube. Deep TCRalpha and TCRbeta repertoire profiling with unique molecular barcoding was performed on peripheral blood of monozygotic twin pairs concordant or discordant for inflammatory bowel disease. Smoking habits were recorded for all twin pairs, with individuals classified as current, former or never smokers. The germline V gene gives CDR1 as SGHTA and CDR2 as FQGNSA. CDR3 length: 15 amino acids, cysteine to phenylalanine. No DNA is listed. The full study reports these points: No single strong signal or clonotype linked to IBD turned up in the results, so the idea that one exists was not supported. Because patients were on differing immunosuppressive treatments, the repertoires may have picked up extra background noise and inter-individual variability. Fewer clonotypes were shared with other individuals by IBD patients than by healthy twins, most markedly in patients showing signs of disease activity. TCRbeta repertoire diversity, by inverse Simpson index, was decreased in IBD patients compared with their healthy co-twins. The analysis was unable to tell different T cell subtypes apart. Repertoire similarity did not differ between concordant and discordant twins, which could be due to limited statistical power.

The library relied on 5' RACE. Each TCR library was prepared from roughly 3,800 ng of total RNA. cDNA was synthesized with SMARTScribe reverse transcriptase in eight separate reactions per sample. During cDNA synthesis, unique molecular identifiers containing a 6-nucleotide sample barcode were introduced by template switching. TCRalpha and TCRbeta cDNA was amplified by two nested PCRs of around 16 and 10 cycles, with bead purification after each PCR. Before amplification, the cDNA was both treated with uracil DNA-glycosylase and purified with the QIAquick PCR purification kit. The second PCR added Illumina TruSeq-compatible adapters along with sample-specific barcodes. TapeStation and Qubit were used to check library quality and concentration, and 4 to 6 ng of each library was pooled. Sequencing of pooled libraries was carried out on an Illumina HiSeq2500 single-index Rapid Run using 2 x 100 bp reads and custom sequencing primers. The source study handled its data this way. PCR and sequencing errors were corrected by UMI-based consensus assembly using MiGEC version 1.2.6. V(D)J alignment, clonotype assembly and CDR3 extraction were performed with MiXCR version 2.1.1. To normalise gene usage, clonotype sharing and MAIT/NKT TCR abundance, the top 1000, 10 000 and 20 000 clonotypes in each sample were analysed. Diversity was computed as the inverse Simpson index with the vegan R package after downsampling to 27 000 UMIs. Paired Mann-Whitney U tests were applied to discordant twin pairs, with Benjamini-Hochberg correction for multiple testing. The reads went through TCRdb reprocessing, and each CDR3 protein sequence gets one entry with no DNA. TCRdb, rather than the study authors, made the V and J calls. The data table for this sample lists around 400,000 distinct CDR3 sequences. The ten most abundant clones make up more than 2% of the sample.

Rearrangement joined TRBV7-2 to TRBJ1-5; TCRdb returns TRBD1, unconfirmable since there is no DNA. Sequenced material: blood. The TCR comes from a human donor with ulcerative colitis or Crohn's disease, or a healthy co-twin of an affected twin (not recorded which). The encoded CDR3 is CASSRDSARNQPQHF.